The T cell receptor beta chain described here comes from a study of T cells in Graves' hyperthyroidism and ophthalmopathy. This clonotype was observed many times. This blood was taken when hyperthyroidism was first diagnosed, before any ophthalmopathy symptoms existed. Extraction of PBMCs used roughly 9.6 ml of fresh peripheral blood. TCR beta CDR3 sequences were amplified from RNA transcripts. The HTBI primer set drove a first-round RT-PCR of the TCR CDR3. In TCRdb, the multiplex PCR reads were re-called with MiXCR into one record per CDR3 protein. The sample contains fewer than 200,000 distinct CDR3 sequences, less than 10% of which appear only once. The CDR3 contains 13 residues. With 6 bases clipped from V and 4 bases from J, the junction kept 7 bases outside the gene matches. The germline V gene encodes CDR1 SQVTM and CDR2 ANQGSEA.

This sequence originates from a young woman with Graves' hyperthyroidism that later progressed to Graves' ophthalmopathy. The sample consisted of blood. The genes are TRBV29-1 and TRBJ1-1; 8 bases align to TRBD1. The CDR3 is CSVTTGGSTEAFF. Written as DNA, the CDR3 is TGCAGCGTCACAACAGGGGGATCCACTGAAGCTTTCTTT.